The clone carrying this T cell receptor beta chain has only one observation. Libraries were prepared by immunoSEQ multiplex PCR; TCRdb keeps only in-frame clonotypes and omits some of them. The table includes 350,000 to 400,000 clones, over 75% detected once. Trimming removed 7 bases at V and 5 bases at J, with 16 bases between. The CDR3 is 14 residues long. Looked up from germline, CDR1 is SGHAT and CDR2 is FQDESV (reference sequence). The data are from a study of blood T cell repertoires in COVID-19. Study at large: PBMCs, B-cell-depleted T cells, or T cells were the source of the cDNA or gDNA that made up the material.

Participants came from roughly 25 US areas, aged roughly 18 to 89 years. Recovery among Cohort 3 donors was established by two negative PCRs, clearance, or symptom resolution. The V gene is TRBV11-1, the J gene TRBJ2-3; D may be TRBD2 (5 bases). The sequence came from a man between 18 and 35 years old who had recovered from COVID-19. The sequenced material came from PBMCs or T cells enriched from blood (not recorded which). CDR3 bases: TGTGCCAGCACCCACTCCACCCGGGGAGATACGCAGTATTTT. It encodes CASTHSTRGDTQYF.